The 16 T cell receptor beta chains listed next were all sequenced from one sample in a study of blood T cell repertoires in COVID-19. Produced via immunoSEQ multiplex PCR; TCRdb's table is partial and in-frame only. Among roughly 190,000 clones, 82% were seen once, and the ten largest hold around 7.8%. The material sequenced was peripheral blood. All receptors come from a woman aged 55-75 years with COVID-19, enrolled during active disease.

The chain uses TRBV6-5 and TRBJ1-2; TRBD1 aligns across 11 bases. Germline CDR1 and CDR2: MNHEY and SVGAGI. The CDR3 consists of 14 residues. J lost 5 bases, V lost 2 bases, and 1 base had no gene match. In nucleotides, the CDR3 is TGTGCCAGCAGTTACGGGGACAGGGGGTATGGCTACACCTTC. As protein: CASSYGDRGYGYTF.

This clone was seen only a few times. The gene calls are TRBV19 and TRBJ1-1; D is perhaps TRBD1 (6 bases). Germline CDR1 is LNHDA and CDR2 is SQIVND (reference sequence). The V gene lost 4 bases and the J gene lost 3 bases, with 9 bases spanning the gap. The CDR3 length is 13 residues. The DNA for the CDR3 is TGTGCCAGTAGTAGACAGGTTGACACTGAAGCTTTCTTT. Its protein is CASSRQVDTEAFF.

The V and J genes are TRBV18 and TRBJ2-3; TRBD1 aligns across 9 bases. CDR1 is KGHSH, CDR2 LQKENI, per germline. V dropped 4 bases and J dropped 3; count of bases not matched to a gene: 11. The CDR3 is made up of 17 amino acids. The CDR3 sequence: CASSQLLGQGPTDTQYF. As DNA, the CDR3 is TGTGCCAGCTCACAATTATTGGGACAGGGCCCTACAGATACGCAGTATTTT.

The V call is TRBV5-6, the J call TRBJ1-2, with 9 bases aligning to TRBD1. Germline CDR1 and CDR2: SGHDT and YYEEEE. The CDR3 is made up of 13 amino acids. V shed 5 bases and J 6 bases; nucleotides not matched to a gene: 5. This chain's CDR3 is CASRAGQGHGYTF. Here the CDR3 DNA reads TGTGCCAGCAGAGCGGGACAGGGACATGGCTACACCTTC.

This chain joins TRBV6-6 and TRBJ1-1; 9 bases map to TRBD1. J lost 6 bases, V lost 5 bases, and 10 bases had no gene match. Germline-derived CDR1 and CDR2 are MNHNY and SVGAGI (reference sequence). The CDR3 runs to 15 residues. The CDR3 spells CASSGQGRIGAEAFF. CDR3 nucleotide sequence: TGTGCCAGCAGTGGACAGGGGCGGATAGGGGCTGAAGCTTTCTTT.

The chain couples TRBV9 to TRBJ2-1, with 10 bases lining up with TRBD2. The CDR3 covers 16 residues. V lost 4 bases and J lost 4; bases outside the gene matches: 8. CDR1 is SGDLS and CDR2 is YYNGEE in the germline V gene. CDR3 residues: CASSPRELAGYNEQFF. In DNA form, the CDR3 reads TGTGCCAGCAGCCCACGGGAACTAGCGGGATACAATGAGCAGTTCTTC.

This clone was picked up a small number of times. This chain connects TRBV7-9 to TRBJ1-2; D not resolved. Germline CDR1 and CDR2: SEHNR and FQNEAQ (reference sequence). The CDR3 is 15 amino acids. Trimming left V 4 bases short and J 4 bases short, with 16 bases between. DNA for the CDR3: TGTGCCAGCAGCTATTCCGCGGATGCCTCCTATGGCTACACCTTC. Protein product: CASSYSADASYGYTF.

V gene TRBV6-2 or TRBV6-3 combines with J gene TRBJ2-3; 7 bases match TRBD2. The J segment lost 0 bases and the V segment lost 0 bases, leaving 6 bases of the junction unmatched. From germline, CDR1 is MNHEY and CDR2 SVGEGT. This CDR3 contains 17 residues. The CDR3, as DNA: TGTGCCAGCAGTTACTCGACCAGCGGGGTCAGCACAGATACGCAGTATTTT. Its protein is CASSYSTSGVSTDTQYF.

The J gene is TRBJ2-3, the V gene TRBV6-4; D unresolved. V was cut by 4 bases and J by 1 base, with 9 bases left in between. Germline-derived CDR1 and CDR2 are MRHNA and SNTAGT. The CDR3 sequence is 14 residues long. CDR3 region: CASSVESGTDTQYF. As DNA, the CDR3 is TGTGCCAGCAGTGTGGAGTCCGGCACAGATACGCAGTATTTT.

This chain connects TRBV10-3 to TRBJ2-2; D is possibly TRBD2 (6 bases). Trimming removed 2 bases at V and 5 bases at J, with 21 bases between. Germline V gene sequence: CDR1 ENHRY, CDR2 SYGVKD. This CDR3 spans 18 amino acids. CDR3 protein: CAISERGREALVTGELFF. CDR3 DNA sequence: TGTGCCATCAGTGAGAGGGGCAGGGAGGCCCTTGTGACCGGGGAGCTGTTTTTT.

This chain links TRBV5-1 with TRBJ2-7; 8 bases are shared with TRBD1. After removal of 3 bases from V and 4 bases from J, the junction contained 6 bases not matched to a gene. Germline V lookup: CDR1 SGHRS, CDR2 YFSETQ. This CDR3 has 14 amino acids. The CDR3 loop is CASSYPGQVYEQYF. The CDR3 region has the DNA TGCGCCAGCAGCTATCCGGGACAGGTATACGAGCAGTACTTC.

This chain connects TRBV9 to TRBJ1-6; D not certain. The CDR3 totals 14 residues. V shed 0 bases and J shed 14 bases, with 15 bases lying between them. The germline CDR1 and CDR2 sequences are SGDLS and YYNGEE. Written as DNA, the CDR3 is TGTGCCAGCAGCGTAGAACCGGCCGGGTCATCCCTCCACTTT. It yields the protein CASSVEPAGSSLHF.

The genes are TRBV9 and TRBJ1-3, with TRBD1 as a possible D gene (5 bases). Germline V CDR1 and CDR2: SGDLS, YYNGEE. The CDR3 sequence is 14 residues long. Trimming took 3 bases from V and 4 from J, leaving 11 bases between them. CDR3 DNA: TGTGCCAGCAGCGAGTGGGGCAACGGAAACACCATATATTTT. Translation gives CASSEWGNGNTIYF.

The chain carries TRBV5-4 and TRBJ2-2, with D unresolved. Trimming removed 5 bases at V and 7 bases at J, with 15 bases between. CDR1 SGHNT and CDR2 YYREEE come from the germline V gene (reference sequence). This CDR3 is built from 14 residues. CDR3 coding DNA: TGTGCCAGCAGAAGTGGCTCCCTCAGCGGGGAGCTGTTTTTT. Translated, it gives CASRSGSLSGELFF.

This clone was observed once. The J gene is TRBJ2-3, the V gene TRBV7-2, with D possibly TRBD2 on 7 matching bases. Germline-derived CDR1 and CDR2 are SGHTA and FQGNSA. The CDR3 loop spans 16 amino acids. Trimming removed 1 base from V and 0 bases from J, with 11 bases in between. CDR3 in DNA: TGTGCCAGCAGCTTAGGGGCGGGGGCTAGCACAGATACGCAGTATTTT. This encodes CASSLGAGASTDTQYF.

The chain links TRBV13 to TRBJ2-3, with D maybe TRBD2 (5 bases). The germline V and J ends were trimmed by 1 base and 1 base, with 9 bases remaining between them. Per the germline V gene, CDR1 is PRHDT and CDR2 is FYEKMQ (reference sequence). The CDR3 is made up of 15 amino acids. The CDR3 DNA reads TGTGCCAGCAGCTTAGATCCCGGGGGCACAGATACGCAGTATTTT. The encoded protein is CASSLDPGGTDTQYF. Supplemented by reference TRBV13 and TRBJ2-3, the full variable domain reads AAGVIQSPRHLIKEKRETATLKCYPIPRHDTVYWYQQGPGQDPQFLISFYEKMQSDKGSIPDRFSAQQFSDYHSELNMSSLELGDSALYFCASSLDPGGTDTQYFGPGTRLTVL.